Given below is one TCR beta chain in context. Its antigen is unknown. Library preparation for TCR beta used quantitative 5'-RACE with molecular barcodes. MiXCR, run by TCRdb on the 5' RACE reads, gives a single entry per CDR3 protein. Of 400,000 or so distinct CDR3 sequences detected, 25% to 30% appear once; the ten largest clones hold 0.75% to 0.9%. This record belongs to a study of CD8 T cells in ankylosing spondylitis. General study results and limits: The authors found the disease-linked clones to be CD8+ and relatively rare in peripheral blood. Among TCR beta sequences, a motif of eight or nine highly homologous variants appeared characteristic of ankylosing spondylitis blood. In reactive arthritis synovial fluid and blood, some motif variants had been reported before. Significantly higher representation of disease-linked clones was reported for matched ankylosing spondylitis synovial fluid.

The CDR3 spans 14 residues. CDR1 is ENHRY and CDR2 is SYGVKD in the germline V gene. Trimming stripped 4 bases from V and 0 bases from J, with 9 bases between. What was sequenced was blood, either unsorted or a sorted T cell fraction (not recorded which). The V call is TRBV10-3, the J call TRBJ1-1; D remains ambiguous. This TCR was sampled from a male donor with ankylosing spondylitis. The CDR3 nucleotides are TGTGCCATCAGTGGGTGGGAATTGAACACTGAAGCTTTCTTT. Its protein is CAISGWELNTEAFF.